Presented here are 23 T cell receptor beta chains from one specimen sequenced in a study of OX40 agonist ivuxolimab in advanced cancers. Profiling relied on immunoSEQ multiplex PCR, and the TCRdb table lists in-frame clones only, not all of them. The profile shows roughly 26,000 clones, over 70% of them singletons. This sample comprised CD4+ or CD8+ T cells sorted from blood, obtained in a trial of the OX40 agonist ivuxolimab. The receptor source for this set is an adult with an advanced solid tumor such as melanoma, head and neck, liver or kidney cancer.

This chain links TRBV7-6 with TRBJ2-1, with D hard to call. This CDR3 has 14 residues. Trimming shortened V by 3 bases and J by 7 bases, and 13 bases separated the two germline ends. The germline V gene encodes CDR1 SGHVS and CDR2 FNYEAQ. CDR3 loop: CASSLVAVFNEQFF. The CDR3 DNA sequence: TGTGCCAGCAGCTTGGTGGCGGTTTTTAATGAGCAGTTCTTC.

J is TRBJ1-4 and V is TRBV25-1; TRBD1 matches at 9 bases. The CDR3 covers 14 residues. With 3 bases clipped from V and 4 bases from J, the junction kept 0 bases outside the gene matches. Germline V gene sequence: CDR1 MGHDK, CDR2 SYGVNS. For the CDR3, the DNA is TGTGCCAGCAGTGAGGGACAGGGTAATGAAAAACTGTTTTTT. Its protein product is CASSEGQGNEKLFF.

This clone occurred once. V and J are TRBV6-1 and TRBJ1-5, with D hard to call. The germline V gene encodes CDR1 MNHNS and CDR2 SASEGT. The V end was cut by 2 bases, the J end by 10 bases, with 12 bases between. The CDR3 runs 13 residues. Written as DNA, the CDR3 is TGTGCCAGCAGTGAATATGGAAGCGTCCCCCAGCATTTT. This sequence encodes CASSEYGSVPQHF.

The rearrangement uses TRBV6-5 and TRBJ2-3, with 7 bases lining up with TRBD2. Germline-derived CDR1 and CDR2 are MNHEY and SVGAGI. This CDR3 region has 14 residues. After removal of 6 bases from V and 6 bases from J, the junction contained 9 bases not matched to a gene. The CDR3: CASSPRMGGDTQYF. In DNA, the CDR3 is TGTGCCAGCAGCCCGAGAATGGGGGGGGATACGCAGTATTTT.

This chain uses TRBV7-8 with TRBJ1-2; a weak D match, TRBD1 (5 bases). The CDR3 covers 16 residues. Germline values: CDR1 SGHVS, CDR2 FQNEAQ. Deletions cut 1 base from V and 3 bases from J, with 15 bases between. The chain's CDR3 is CASSLVSGEGDYGYTF. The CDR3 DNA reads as TGTGCCAGCAGCTTAGTCTCCGGCGAAGGGGACTATGGCTACACCTTC. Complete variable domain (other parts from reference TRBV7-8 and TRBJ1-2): GAGVSQSPRYKVAKRGQDVALRCDPISGHVSLFWYQQALGQGPEFLTYFQNEAQLDKSGLPSDRFFAERPEGSVSTLKIQRTQQEDSAVYLCASSLVSGEGDYGYTFGSGTRLTVV.

The CDR3 coding sequence is TGTGCCAGCTCATCGAACCAGGGGGCCGGGAATGAGCAGTTCTTC. This sequence encodes CASSSNQGAGNEQFF. This chain uses TRBV18 with TRBJ2-1, with 8 bases matching TRBD1. Germline-derived CDR1 and CDR2 are KGHSH and LQKENI. The CDR3 runs 15 residues. Unmatched junction bases numbered 10, after V lost 5 bases and J lost 7 bases.

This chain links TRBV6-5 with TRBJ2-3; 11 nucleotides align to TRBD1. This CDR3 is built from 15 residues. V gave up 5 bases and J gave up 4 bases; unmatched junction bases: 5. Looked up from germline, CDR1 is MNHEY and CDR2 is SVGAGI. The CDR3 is CASSKKGQGADTQYF. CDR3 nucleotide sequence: TGTGCCAGCAGTAAAAAGGGACAGGGGGCAGATACGCAGTATTTT.

The CDR3 bases are TGTGCAACTACCAGGAACACTGAAGCTTTCTTT. Translated, it gives CATTRNTEAFF. The V and J genes are TRBV25-1 and TRBJ1-1; unclear D gene. Germline V gene data show CDR1 as MGHDK and CDR2 as SYGVNS. The CDR3 contains 11 residues.

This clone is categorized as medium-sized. CDR3 residues: CASSKQGSQYF. CDR3 bases: TGTGCCAGCAGTAAACAGGGGTCGCAGTATTTT. This sequence joins TRBV25-1 and TRBJ2-3; 7 bases match TRBD1. The CDR3 sequence is 11 residues long. The ends lost 5 bases at V and 10 bases at J; junction bases unmatched: 3. The germline CDR1 and CDR2 sequences are MGHDK and SYGVNS.

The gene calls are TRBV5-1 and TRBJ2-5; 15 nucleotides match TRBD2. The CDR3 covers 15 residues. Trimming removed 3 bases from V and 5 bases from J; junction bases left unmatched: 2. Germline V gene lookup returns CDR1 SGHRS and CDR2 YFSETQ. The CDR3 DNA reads TGCGCCAGCAGCTCAGGGACTAGCGGGGGGGAGACCCAGTACTTC. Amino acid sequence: CASSSGTSGGETQYF.

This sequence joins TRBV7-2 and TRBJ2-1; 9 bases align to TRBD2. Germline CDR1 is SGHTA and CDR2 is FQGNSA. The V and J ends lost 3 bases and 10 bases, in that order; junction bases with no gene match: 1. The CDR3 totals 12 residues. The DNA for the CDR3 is TGTGCCAGCAGCTTTGGACTAGCGGAGCAGTTCTTC. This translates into CASSFGLAEQFF.

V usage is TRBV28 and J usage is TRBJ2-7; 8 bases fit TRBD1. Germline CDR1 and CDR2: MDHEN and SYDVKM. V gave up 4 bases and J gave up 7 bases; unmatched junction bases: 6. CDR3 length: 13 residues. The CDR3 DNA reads TGTGCCAGCAGTTCCGGTTGGACAGGGGAGCAGTACTTC. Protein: CASSSGWTGEQYF.

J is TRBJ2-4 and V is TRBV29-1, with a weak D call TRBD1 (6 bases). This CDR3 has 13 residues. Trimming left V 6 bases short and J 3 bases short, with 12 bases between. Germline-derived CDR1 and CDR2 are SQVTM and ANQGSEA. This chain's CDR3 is CSVPGVVKNIQYF. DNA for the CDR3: TGCAGCGTCCCAGGGGTTGTCAAAAACATTCAGTACTTC.

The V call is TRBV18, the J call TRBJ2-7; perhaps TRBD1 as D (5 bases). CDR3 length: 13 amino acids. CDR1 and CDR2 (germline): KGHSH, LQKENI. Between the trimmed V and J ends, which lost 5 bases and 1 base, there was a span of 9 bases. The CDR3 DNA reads TGTGCCAGCTCAGCCGACAGATCCTACGAGCAGTACTTC. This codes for CASSADRSYEQYF.

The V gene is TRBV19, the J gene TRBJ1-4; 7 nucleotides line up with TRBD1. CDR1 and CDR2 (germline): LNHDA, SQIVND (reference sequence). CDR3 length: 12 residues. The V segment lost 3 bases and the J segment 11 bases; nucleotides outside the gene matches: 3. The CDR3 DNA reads TGTGCCAGTAGTATCGAACAGGGGAAACTGTTTTTT. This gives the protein CASSIEQGKLFF.

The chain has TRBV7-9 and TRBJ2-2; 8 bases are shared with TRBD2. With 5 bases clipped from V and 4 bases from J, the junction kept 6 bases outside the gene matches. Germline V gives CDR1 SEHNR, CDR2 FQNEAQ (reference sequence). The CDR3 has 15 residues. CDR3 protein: CASSAAGAGTGELFF. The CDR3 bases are TGTGCCAGCAGCGCAGCGGGGGCGGGCACCGGGGAGCTGTTTTTT.

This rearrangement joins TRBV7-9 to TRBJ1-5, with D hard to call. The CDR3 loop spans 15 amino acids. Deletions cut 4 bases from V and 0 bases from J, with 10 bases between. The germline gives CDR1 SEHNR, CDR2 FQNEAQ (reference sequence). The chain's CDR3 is CASSSGGYSNQPQHF. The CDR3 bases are TGTGCCAGCAGCTCAGGTGGATATAGCAATCAGCCCCAGCATTTT. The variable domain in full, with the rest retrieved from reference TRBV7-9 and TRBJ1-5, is DTGVSQNPRHKITKRGQNVTFRCDPISEHNRLYWYRQTLGQGPEFLTYFQNEAQLEKSRLLSDRFSAERPKGSFSTLEIQRTEQGDSAMYLCASSSGGYSNQPQHFGDGTRLSIL.

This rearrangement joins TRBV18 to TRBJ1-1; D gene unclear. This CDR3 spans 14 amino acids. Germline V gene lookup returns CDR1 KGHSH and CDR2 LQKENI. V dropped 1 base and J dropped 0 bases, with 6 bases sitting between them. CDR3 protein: CASSPQDMNTEAFF. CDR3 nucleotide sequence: TGTGCCAGCTCACCACAGGATATGAACACTGAAGCTTTCTTT.

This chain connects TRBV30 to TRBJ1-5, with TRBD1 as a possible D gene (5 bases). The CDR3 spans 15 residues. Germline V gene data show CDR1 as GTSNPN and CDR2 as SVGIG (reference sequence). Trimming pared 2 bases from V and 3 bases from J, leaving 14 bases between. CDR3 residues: CAWSPLGVLNQPQHF. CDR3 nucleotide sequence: TGTGCCTGGAGTCCCCTGGGGGTCCTCAATCAGCCCCAGCATTTT.

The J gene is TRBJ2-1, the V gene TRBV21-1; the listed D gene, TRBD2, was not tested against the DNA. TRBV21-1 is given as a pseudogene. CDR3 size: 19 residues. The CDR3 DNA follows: TGTGCCAGCAGCAAAGGGTGGGCTAGCGGGGGGCTACTATACAATGAGCAGTTCTTC. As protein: CASSKGWASGGLLYNEQFF.

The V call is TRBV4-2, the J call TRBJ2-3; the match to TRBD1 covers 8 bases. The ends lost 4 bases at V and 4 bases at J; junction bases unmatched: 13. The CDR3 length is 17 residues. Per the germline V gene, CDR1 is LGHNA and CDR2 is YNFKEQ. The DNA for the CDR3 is TGTGCCAGCAGCCTCGCGGAGGCAGGGGGCATGGCAGATACGCAGTATTTT. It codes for CASSLAEAGGMADTQYF.

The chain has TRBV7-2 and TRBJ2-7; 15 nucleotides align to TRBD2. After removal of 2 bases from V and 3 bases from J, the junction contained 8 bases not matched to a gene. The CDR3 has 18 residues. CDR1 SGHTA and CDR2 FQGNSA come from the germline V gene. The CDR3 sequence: CASSLRTSGGARLYEQYF. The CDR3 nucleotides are TGTGCCAGCAGCTTACGGACTAGCGGGGGGGCCCGACTCTACGAGCAGTACTTC.

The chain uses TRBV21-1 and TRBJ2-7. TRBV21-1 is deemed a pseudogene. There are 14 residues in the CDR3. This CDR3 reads CASSKAPESYEQYF. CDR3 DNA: TGTGCCAGCAGCAAAGCTCCAGAGTCCTACGAGCAGTACTTC.